This T cell receptor beta chain appears in the sequencing data of a study of CD8+CD57+ T cells in acquired aplastic anemia. V was shortened by 6 bases and J by 0 bases, with 10 bases between the two germline ends. The CDR3 consists of 14 residues. CDR1 and CDR2 from the germline V gene are SGHRS and YFSETQ. This clonotype was counted at least ten times. Genomic DNA provided the template from which TCR beta VDJ and CDR3 profiles were obtained. In TCRdb, the reads were re-called with MiXCR into one record per CDR3 protein. The repertoire holds under 200,000 distinct CDR3 sequences, with around 40% as singletons.

Sequenced: sorted CD4+, CD8+, or CD8+CD57+ T cells (not recorded which) from PBMCs. The V call is TRBV5-1, the J call TRBJ2-1, with D possibly called TRBD1 or TRBD2 (6 bases each). This clonotype was obtained from a human donor in good health. CDR3: CASTGASSYNEQFF. CDR3 sequence (DNA): TGCGCCAGCACGGGGGCGAGCTCCTACAATGAGCAGTTCTTC.